This T cell receptor (beta chain) was sequenced in a study of technical replicates of blood from several donors. Trimming cost V 8 bases and J 10 bases, with 21 bases left between them. The CDR3 runs to 14 residues. CDR1 is SEHNR, CDR2 FQNEAQ, per germline (reference sequence). TCRdb keeps only in-frame clones here, not all; method: immunoSEQ multiplex PCR. The table shows approximately 15,000 clones, with roughly four fifths occurring only once. This clone was observed a few times. The source of this sequence is a human donor in good health. What was sequenced was PBMCs. This chain uses TRBV7-9 with TRBJ2-1; D may be TRBD2 (5 bases). DNA of the CDR3: TGTGCCAGCTCCAACGCGGGTCTAGACTTGGAGCAGTTCTTC. Encoded protein: CASSNAGLDLEQFF.